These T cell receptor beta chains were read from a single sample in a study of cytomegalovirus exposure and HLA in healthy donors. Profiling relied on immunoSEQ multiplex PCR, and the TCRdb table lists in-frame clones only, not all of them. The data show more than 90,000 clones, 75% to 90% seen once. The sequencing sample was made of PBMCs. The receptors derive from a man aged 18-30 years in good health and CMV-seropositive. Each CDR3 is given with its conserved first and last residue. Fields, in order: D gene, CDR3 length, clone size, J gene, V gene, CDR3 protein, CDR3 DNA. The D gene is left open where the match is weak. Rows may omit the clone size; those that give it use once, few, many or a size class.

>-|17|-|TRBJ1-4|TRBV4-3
CASSQQLRQTTNEKLFF
TGCGCCAGCAGCCAACAGCTACGACAGACAACTAATGAAAAACTGTTTTTT
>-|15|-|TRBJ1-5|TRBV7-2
CASSLVGGPNQPQHF
TGTGCCAGCAGCTTAGTAGGGGGTCCCAATCAGCCCCAGCATTTT
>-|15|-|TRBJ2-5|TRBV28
CASSLHGAGQETQYF
TGTGCCAGCAGTTTACACGGGGCGGGGCAAGAGACCCAGTACTTC
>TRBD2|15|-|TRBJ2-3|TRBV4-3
CASSQTGGWPDTQYF
TGCGCCAGCAGCCAAACGGGGGGGTGGCCAGATACGCAGTATTTT
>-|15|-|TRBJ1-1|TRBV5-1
CASSLVSGAGTEAFF
TGCGCCAGCAGCTTGGTATCAGGGGCTGGCACTGAAGCTTTCTTT
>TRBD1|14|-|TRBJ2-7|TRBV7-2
CASSFDRGPYEQYF
TGTGCCAGCAGCTTCGACAGGGGGCCCTACGAGCAGTACTTC
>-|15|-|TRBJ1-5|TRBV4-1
CASSRLRGANQPQHF
TGCGCCAGCAGCCGCCTTCGCGGGGCGAATCAGCCCCAGCATTTT
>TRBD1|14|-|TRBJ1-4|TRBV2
CASRKDRSNEKLFF
TGTGCCAGCAGAAAGGACAGGTCAAATGAAAAACTGTTTTTT
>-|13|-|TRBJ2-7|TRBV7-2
CASSLDRFYEQYF
TGTGCCAGCAGCTTGGACAGATTCTACGAGCAGTACTTC
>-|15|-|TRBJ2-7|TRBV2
CASSEGLRTTYEQYF
TGTGCCAGCAGTGAAGGTTTGCGGACAACCTACGAGCAGTACTTC
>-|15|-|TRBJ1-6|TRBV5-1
CASSLSAEPNSPLHF
TGCGCCAGCAGCTTGTCCGCAGAACCAAATTCACCCCTCCACTTT
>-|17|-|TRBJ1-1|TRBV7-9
CASSLAGGTLTHTEAFF
TGTGCCAGCAGCTTAGCGGGGGGGACACTTACCCACACTGAAGCTTTCTTT
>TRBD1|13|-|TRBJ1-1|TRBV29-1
CSLTGGLNTEAFF
TGCAGTTTGACAGGGGGCTTGAACACTGAAGCTTTCTTT
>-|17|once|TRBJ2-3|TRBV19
CASSSRRGRARADTQYF
TGTGCCAGTAGTTCCAGAAGGGGTAGAGCCAGGGCAGATACGCAGTATTTT
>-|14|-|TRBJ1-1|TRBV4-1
CASSQDRANTEAFF
TGCGCCAGCAGCCAAGACAGGGCGAACACTGAAGCTTTCTTT
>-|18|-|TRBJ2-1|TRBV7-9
CASRNQTGEAAGYNEQFF
TGTGCCAGCAGGAACCAAACAGGGGAAGCGGCGGGGTACAATGAGCAGTTCTTC
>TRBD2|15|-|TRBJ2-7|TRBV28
CASSFPGGRGYEQYF
TGTGCCAGCAGTTTCCCGGGGGGAAGAGGGTACGAGCAGTACTTC
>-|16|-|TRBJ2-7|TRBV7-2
CASSPITGGLLNEQYF
TGTGCCAGCAGCCCTATAACGGGGGGCCTCCTCAACGAGCAGTACTTC
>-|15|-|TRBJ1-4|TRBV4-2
CASSQDGQLNEKLFF
TGTGCCAGCAGCCAAGATGGACAGCTTAATGAAAAACTGTTTTTT
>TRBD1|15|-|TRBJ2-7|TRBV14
CASSQPTDRPYEQYF
TGTGCCAGCAGCCAACCCACGGACAGGCCCTACGAGCAGTACTTC
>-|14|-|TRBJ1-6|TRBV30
CAWSLGGYNSPLHF
TGTGCCTGGAGTTTAGGGGGCTATAATTCACCCCTCCACTTT
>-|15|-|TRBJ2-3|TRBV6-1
CASSQTPGGADTQYF
TGTGCCAGCAGTCAGACTCCGGGTGGCGCAGATACGCAGTATTTT
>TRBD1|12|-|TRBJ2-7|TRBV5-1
CASSRTGFEQYF
TGCGCCAGCAGCAGGACAGGGTTCGAGCAGTACTTC
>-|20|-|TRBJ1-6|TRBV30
CAWSGYRWVYLSSYNSPLHF
TGTGCCTGGAGTGGGTACAGGTGGGTTTACCTTAGCTCCTATAATTCACCCCTCCACTTT
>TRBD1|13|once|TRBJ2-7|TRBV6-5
CASSHRQGNEQYF
TGTGCCAGCAGCCACAGACAGGGGAACGAGCAGTACTTC
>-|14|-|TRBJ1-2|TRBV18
CASSPGSQGTGSTF
TGTGCCAGCTCACCAGGTTCGCAGGGGACGGGGAGCACCTTC
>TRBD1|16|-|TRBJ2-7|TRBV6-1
CASSVEGGQGSYEQYF
TGTGCCAGCAGTGTGGAGGGAGGACAGGGAAGTTACGAGCAGTACTTC
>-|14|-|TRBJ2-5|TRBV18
CASSPRQDAETQYF
TGTGCCAGCTCACCAAGACAGGACGCGGAGACCCAGTACTTC
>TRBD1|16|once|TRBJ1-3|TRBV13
CASSGRDRSSGNTIYF
TGTGCCAGCAGCGGCCGGGACAGGAGCTCTGGAAACACCATATATTTT
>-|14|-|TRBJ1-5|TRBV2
CASSTRDSNQPQHF
TGTGCCAGCAGTACGCGGGATAGCAATCAGCCCCAGCATTTT
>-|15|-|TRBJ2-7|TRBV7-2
CASSLYRLVPYEQYF
TGTGCCAGCAGCCTGTATAGACTGGTCCCCTACGAGCAGTACTTC
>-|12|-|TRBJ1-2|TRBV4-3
CASSHPSDSLAF
TGCGCCAGCAGCCACCCCTCTGACAGCCTCGCTTTC
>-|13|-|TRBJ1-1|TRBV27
CASSLTANTEAFF
TGTGCCAGCAGTCTAACAGCGAACACTGAAGCTTTCTTT
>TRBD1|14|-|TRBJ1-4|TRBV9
CASSETGGGEKLFF
TGTGCCAGCAGCGAGACAGGGGGAGGAGAAAAACTGTTTTTT
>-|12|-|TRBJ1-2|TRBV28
CASNRVNYGYTF
TGTGCCAGCAACAGGGTGAACTATGGCTACACCTTC
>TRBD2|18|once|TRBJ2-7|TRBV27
CASSLALAGGPDTAEQYF
TGTGCCAGCAGTTTAGCACTAGCGGGGGGGCCGGATACTGCCGAGCAGTACTTC
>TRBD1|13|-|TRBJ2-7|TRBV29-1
CSVSRGSSYEQYF
TGCAGCGTGAGCAGGGGGAGCTCCTACGAGCAGTACTTC
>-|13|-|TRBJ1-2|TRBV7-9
CASSPDSNYGYTF
TGTGCCAGCAGCCCCGACAGTAACTATGGCTACACCTTC
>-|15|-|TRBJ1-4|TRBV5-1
CASSLAGTEIEKLFF
TGCGCCAGCAGCTTGGCTGGGACTGAGATTGAAAAACTGTTTTTT
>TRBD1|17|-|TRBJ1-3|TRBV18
CASSPDRAKVSGNTIYF
TGTGCCAGCTCACCTGACAGGGCAAAGGTCTCTGGAAACACCATATATTTT
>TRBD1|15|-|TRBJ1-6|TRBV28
CASSSYRGLDSPLHF
TGTGCCAGCAGTTCGTACAGGGGGTTGGATTCACCCCTCCACTTT
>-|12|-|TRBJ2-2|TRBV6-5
CASREGGGELFF
TGTGCCAGCAGGGAGGGAGGCGGGGAGCTGTTTTTT
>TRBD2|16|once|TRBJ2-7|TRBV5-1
CASSSRTSGGAYEQYF
TGCGCCAGCAGCTCCCGGACTAGCGGGGGGGCTTACGAGCAGTACTTC
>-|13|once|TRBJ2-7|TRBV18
CASSPQTGYEQYF
TGTGCCAGCTCACCCCAGACAGGCTACGAGCAGTACTTC
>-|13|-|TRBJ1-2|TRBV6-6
CASRSTDNYGYTF
TGTGCCAGCAGGAGTACAGACAACTATGGCTACACCTTC
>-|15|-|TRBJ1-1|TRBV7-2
CASSLGAGLNTEAFF
TGTGCCAGCAGCTTAGGGGCAGGCCTGAACACTGAAGCTTTCTTT
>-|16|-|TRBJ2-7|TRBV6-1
CASSEAPPTRGYEQYF
TGTGCCAGCAGTGAAGCTCCCCCAACTCGCGGCTACGAGCAGTACTTC
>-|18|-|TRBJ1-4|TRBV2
CASSVFRMPLALNEKLFF
TGTGCCAGCAGTGTGTTCAGGATGCCGCTGGCCCTTAATGAAAAACTGTTTTTT
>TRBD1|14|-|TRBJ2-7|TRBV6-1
CASMGTGRGGEQYF
TGTGCCAGCATGGGGACAGGGCGTGGGGGCGAGCAGTACTTC
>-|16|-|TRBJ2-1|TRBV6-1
CASSEAGGLAYNEQFF
TGTGCCAGCAGTGAAGCGGGCGGCCTAGCGTACAATGAGCAGTTCTTC